The next 11 T cell receptor beta chains were all read from a single sample in a study of T cell repertoires in cytomegalovirus infection. TCRdb redid the calling of the reads with MiXCR, one entry per CDR3 protein. The sample lists 150,000 to 200,000 distinct CDR3 sequences, approximately 15% seen once, with approximately 30% in the top ten. The sample comprised PBMCs. The receptors here all came from a human donor in good health (CMV status not recorded). Some clones in this sample may be carry-over from other donors' samples.

This clonotype was picked up many times. This chain joins TRBV6-2 or TRBV6-3 and TRBJ1-4; 7 bases agree with TRBD1. The CDR3 has 16 residues. Germline V gene sequence: CDR1 MNHEY, CDR2 SVGEGT. Germline trimming cut 2 bases from V and 4 bases from J; bases unmatched to any gene: 7. CDR3 residues: CASSYPPGQVNEKLFF. Here the CDR3 DNA reads TGTGCCAGCAGTTACCCCCCCGGACAGGTTAATGAAAAACTGTTTTTT.

In this sample, this clonotype turned up once. A much larger clone differs from this one at a single base, so this may be a read error. This sequence joins TRBV7-2 and TRBJ2-5; TRBD2 aligns across 8 bases. The trim removed 6 bases at V and 6 bases at J, leaving 9 bases unmatched. The CDR3 length is 14 residues. Germline CDR1 SGHTA, CDR2 FQGNSA. Here the CDR3 reads CASSKRETHKTQYF. The CDR3 DNA reads TGTGCCAGCAGTAAGCGGGAGACCCACAAGACCCAGTACTTC. Based on the CDR3 plus reference TRBV7-2 and TRBJ2-5, the full variable domain is GAGVSQSPSNKVTEKGKDVELRCDPISGHTALYWYRQSLGQGLEFLIYFQGNSAPDKSGLPSDRFSAERTGGSVSTLTIQRTQQEDSAVYLCASSKRETHKTQYFGPGTRLLVL.

This clonotype appeared a few times. This chain links TRBV11-2 with TRBJ2-7, with unresolved D. Germline V lookup: CDR1 SGHAT, CDR2 FQNNGV. V was clipped by 10 bases and J by 6 bases, with 19 bases between them. CDR3 length: 13 residues. DNA for the CDR3: TGTGCCACCCGGAGCGCCCTCCCCGCCGAGCAGTACTTC. This codes for CATRSALPAEQYF.

This clonotype was counted at least ten times. This chain joins TRBV7-2 and TRBJ1-6; TRBD1 matches at 7 bases. Germline CDR1 is SGHTA and CDR2 is FQGNSA. V gave up 6 bases and J gave up 6 bases; unmatched junction bases: 8. This CDR3 is built from 15 residues. The CDR3, as DNA: TGTGCCAGCAGAAAAACCCGGGACAGTAATTCACCCCTCCACTTT. Its protein is CASRKTRDSNSPLHF.

This clonotype has a handful of counts. The chain links TRBV28 to TRBJ1-5, with D unclear. CDR1 is MDHEN, CDR2 SYDVKM, per germline. This CDR3 contains 14 residues. Trimming removed 7 bases from V and 3 bases from J, with 13 bases in between. The CDR3 here is CASNSGYSNQPQHF. As DNA, the CDR3 is TGTGCCAGCAATTCAGGCTACTCCAATCAGCCCCAGCATTTT.

This clonotype was observed many times. The CDR3 DNA reads as TGTGCCATCAGTGATAAACCCGGGAACACTGAAGCTTTCTTT. Translated, it gives CAISDKPGNTEAFF. This sequence joins TRBV10-3 and TRBJ1-1; D ambiguous. This CDR3 spans 14 amino acids. The V end lost 3 bases, the J end lost 1 base, and 9 bases lay between the germline ends. Germline V gene sequence: CDR1 ENHRY, CDR2 SYGVKD.

This clonotype was observed a few times. The J gene is TRBJ2-2, the V gene TRBV6-2 or TRBV6-3; D gene uncertain. Germline V CDR1 and CDR2: MNHEY, SVGEGT. Trimming left V 7 bases short and J 7 bases short, with 13 bases between. This CDR3 is 13 amino acids long. The CDR3 sequence: CASTAILVGELFF. The CDR3, as DNA: TGTGCCAGCACTGCCATCCTGGTCGGGGAGCTGTTTTTT.

On this clonotype itself: Since a much larger clone is just one base distant, this may be a read error. The CDR3 loop reads CSVRGDILSYEEYF. CDR3 bases: TGCAGCGTTCGCGGGGACATCCTCTCCTACGAGGAGTACTTC. V is TRBV29-1 and J is TRBJ2-7, with D perhaps given as TRBD1 or TRBD2 (6 bases each). The germline V gene has CDR1 SQVTM and CDR2 ANQGSEA. This CDR3 region has 14 residues.

This clonotype has a count of ten or more. CDR3 coding DNA: TGTGCCAGCAGCTTAGTCGCAGCGGGGGGCGTTCCAGATACGCAGTATTTT. Its translation: CASSLVAAGGVPDTQYF. The J gene is TRBJ2-3, the V gene TRBV7-6; 9 bases fit TRBD2. The CDR3 spans 17 residues. J was trimmed by 4 bases and V by 1 base; bases with no gene match: 9. Looked up from germline, CDR1 is SGHVS and CDR2 is FNYEAQ.

This clonotype was seen a few times. This chain connects TRBV12-3 or TRBV12-4 to TRBJ2-5, with a tentative D call TRBD1 (7 bases). The CDR3 sequence is 15 residues long. With 5 bases removed from V and 1 base from J, the gap between germline ends came to 14 bases. The CDR3 nucleotides are TGTGCCAGCAGTCCCCAGGGGGGTGCCCAAGAGACCCAGTACTTC. Its protein product is CASSPQGGAQETQYF.

This clonotype occurred a few times. The gene calls are TRBV6-2 or TRBV6-3 and TRBJ2-7; a possible D gene is TRBD2 (6 bases). Germline V gives CDR1 MNHEY, CDR2 SVGEGT. CDR3 size: 16 residues. V was shortened by 6 bases and J by 3 bases, with 21 bases between the two germline ends. The CDR3 reads CASRLRDWNPSYEQYF. CDR3 nucleotides: TGTGCCAGCAGACTCCGGGACTGGAACCCTAGCTACGAGCAGTACTTC.